The sequence of this T cell receptor beta chain was determined in a study of T cell repertoires in cytomegalovirus infection. Study information: Shared public TCR beta signatures pointed to both CMV infection and a matching HLA type.

This clonotype was picked up many times. No antigen is known for it. The CDR3 consists of 17 residues. V lost 4 bases and J lost 2; bases outside the gene matches: 3. The germline V gene has CDR1 MNHEY and CDR2 SMNVEV (reference sequence). TCRdb reprocessed the reads with MiXCR, giving one entry per CDR3 protein. The sample records about 260,000 distinct CDR3 sequences, approximately 15% being singletons. The study's findings and limits: Identification of carriers of CMV plus the relevant HLA was achieved through cumulative public TCR beta family frequency.

This clonotype originated in a human donor in good health (CMV status not recorded). Some clones in this sample may be carry-over from other donors' samples. Input material: PBMCs. The chain couples TRBV27 to TRBJ2-6; 12 nucleotides align to TRBD1. The CDR3 spells CASSSRDRGPGANVLTF. CDR3 DNA sequence: TGTGCCAGCAGTTCCCGGGACAGGGGGCCTGGGGCCAACGTCCTGACTTTC.